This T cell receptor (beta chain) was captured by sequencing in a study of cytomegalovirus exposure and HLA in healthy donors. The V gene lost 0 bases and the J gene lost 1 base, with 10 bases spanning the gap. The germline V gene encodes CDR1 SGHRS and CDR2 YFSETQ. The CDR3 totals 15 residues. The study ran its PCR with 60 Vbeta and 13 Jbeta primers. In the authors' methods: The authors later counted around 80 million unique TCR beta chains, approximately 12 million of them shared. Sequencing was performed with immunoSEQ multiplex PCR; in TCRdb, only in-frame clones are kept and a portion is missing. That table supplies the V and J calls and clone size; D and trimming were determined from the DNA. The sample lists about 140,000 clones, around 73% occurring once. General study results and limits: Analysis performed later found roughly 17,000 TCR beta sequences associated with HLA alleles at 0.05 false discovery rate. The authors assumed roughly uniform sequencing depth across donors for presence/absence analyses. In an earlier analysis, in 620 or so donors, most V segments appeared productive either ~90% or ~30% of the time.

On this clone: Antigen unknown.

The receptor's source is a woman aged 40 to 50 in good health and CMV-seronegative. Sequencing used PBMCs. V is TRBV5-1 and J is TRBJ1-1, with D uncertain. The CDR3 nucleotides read TGCGCCAGCAGCTTGGGGAGACGAGGGAACACTGAAGCTTTCTTT. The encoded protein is CASSLGRRGNTEAFF.